This T cell receptor beta chain stems from a study of blood T cell repertoires in COVID-19. Produced via immunoSEQ multiplex PCR; TCRdb's table is partial and in-frame only. The sample carries about 76,000 clones, roughly 85% recorded once. V gave up 2 bases and J gave up 5 bases, with 15 bases separating them. The CDR3 contains 15 residues. Germline assignment: CDR1 SGHTA and CDR2 FQGNSA. Enrollment of patients from Seattle took place during active infection, with longitudinal follow-up. The chain couples TRBV7-2 to TRBJ1-2; no clear D gene. The source is a man between 60 and 75 years old with COVID-19, enrolled during active disease. The material sequenced was peripheral blood. This chain's CDR3 is CASSLRRVLGYGYTF. CDR3 DNA: TGTGCCAGCAGCTTACGGAGGGTCCTGGGATATGGCTACACCTTC.